This T cell receptor beta chain was captured in a study of blood T cell repertoires in COVID-19. The overall study: Samples representing acute and convalescent COVID-19 were sourced from the United States, Italy and Spain. In each case, the material was cDNA or gDNA derived from T cells, B-cell-depleted T cells, or PBMCs.

Source study methods: Amplification of reference gene primers was used by the study to estimate nucleated cell counts. The assay was immunoSEQ multiplex PCR, and TCRdb's table has in-frame clones only and misses some. V and J calls and clone size are copied from that table; D and trimming were computed from the DNA. The profile shows some 250,000 clones, about four fifths of them singletons. CDR1 is MNHEY and CDR2 is SVGAGI in the germline V gene. CDR3 size: 15 residues. The ends lost 2 bases at V and 7 bases at J; junction bases unmatched: 8. The clonotype was recovered from a man aged 45-60 years with active or convalescent COVID-19. Sequenced: peripheral blood. The chain recombines TRBV6-5 with TRBJ1-2; 9 nucleotides align to TRBD1. The CDR3, as DNA: TGTGCCAGCAGTTACCGTTTGGACAGGGGTAGTGGCTACACCTTC. It encodes CASSYRLDRGSGYTF.